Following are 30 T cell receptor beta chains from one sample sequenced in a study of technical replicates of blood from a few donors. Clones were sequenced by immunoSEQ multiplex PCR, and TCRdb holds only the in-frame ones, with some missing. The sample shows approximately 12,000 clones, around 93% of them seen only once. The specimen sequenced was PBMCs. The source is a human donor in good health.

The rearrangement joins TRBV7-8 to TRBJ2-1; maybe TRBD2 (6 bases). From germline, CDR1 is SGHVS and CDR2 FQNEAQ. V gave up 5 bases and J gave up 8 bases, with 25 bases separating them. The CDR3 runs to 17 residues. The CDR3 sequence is CASSTRARGRSADEQFF. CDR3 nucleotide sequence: TGTGCCAGCAGCACCCGAGCCCGGGGGAGGTCCGCCGATGAGCAGTTCTTC. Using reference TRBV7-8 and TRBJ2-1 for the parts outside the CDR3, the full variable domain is GAGVSQSPRYKVAKRGQDVALRCDPISGHVSLFWYQQALGQGPEFLTYFQNEAQLDKSGLPSDRFFAERPEGSVSTLKIQRTQQEDSAVYLCASSTRARGRSADEQFFGPGTRLTVL.

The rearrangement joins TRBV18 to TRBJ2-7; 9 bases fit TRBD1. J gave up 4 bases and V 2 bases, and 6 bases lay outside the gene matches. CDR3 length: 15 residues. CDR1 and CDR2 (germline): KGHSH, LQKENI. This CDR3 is CASSPSGQGLYEQYF. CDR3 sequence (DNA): TGTGCCAGCTCACCATCGGGACAGGGATTATACGAGCAGTACTTC.

The CDR3 reads CASSNSEGVGEQYF. The CDR3 nucleotides are TGTGCCAGCAGCAACTCAGAGGGGGTTGGCGAGCAGTACTTC. V usage is TRBV4-2 and J usage is TRBJ2-7; possibly TRBD1 for D (6 bases). Looked up from germline, CDR1 is LGHNA and CDR2 is YNFKEQ. The CDR3 contains 14 residues. Trimming removed 5 bases from V and 6 bases from J, with 17 bases in between.

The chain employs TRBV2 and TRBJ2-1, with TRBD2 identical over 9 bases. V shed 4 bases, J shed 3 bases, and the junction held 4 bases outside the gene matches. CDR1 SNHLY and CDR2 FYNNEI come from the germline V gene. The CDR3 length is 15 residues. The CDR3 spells CASSVYSGSYNEQFF. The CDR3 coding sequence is TGTGCCAGCAGTGTTTATAGCGGGAGCTACAATGAGCAGTTCTTC.

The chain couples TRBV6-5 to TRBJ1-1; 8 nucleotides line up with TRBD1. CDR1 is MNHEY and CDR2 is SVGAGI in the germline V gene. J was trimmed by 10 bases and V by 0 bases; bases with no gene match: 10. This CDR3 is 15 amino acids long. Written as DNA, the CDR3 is TGTGCCAGCAGTTACTCGAAGGCAGGGGGCGGTGGAGCTTTCTTT. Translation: CASSYSKAGGGGAFF.

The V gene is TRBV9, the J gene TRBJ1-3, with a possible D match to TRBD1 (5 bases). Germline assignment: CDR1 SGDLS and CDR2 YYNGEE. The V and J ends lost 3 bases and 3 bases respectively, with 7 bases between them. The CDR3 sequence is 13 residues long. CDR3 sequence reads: CASSAGGGNTIYF. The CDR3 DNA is TGTGCCAGCAGCGCGGGGGGTGGAAACACCATATATTTT.

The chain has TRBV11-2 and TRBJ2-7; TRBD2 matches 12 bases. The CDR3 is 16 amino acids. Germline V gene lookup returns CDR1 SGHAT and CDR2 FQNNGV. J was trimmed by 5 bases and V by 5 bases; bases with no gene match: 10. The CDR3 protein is CASSLQLAGGGNEQYF. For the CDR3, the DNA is TGTGCCAGCAGCCTACAACTAGCGGGAGGAGGAAACGAGCAGTACTTC.

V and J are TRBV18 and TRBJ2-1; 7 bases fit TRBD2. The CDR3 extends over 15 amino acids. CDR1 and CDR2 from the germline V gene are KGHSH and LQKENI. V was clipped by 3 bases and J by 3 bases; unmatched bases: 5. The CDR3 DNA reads TGTGCCAGCTCACCTCTACCGGGAGGCTACAATGAGCAGTTCTTC. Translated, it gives CASSPLPGGYNEQFF.

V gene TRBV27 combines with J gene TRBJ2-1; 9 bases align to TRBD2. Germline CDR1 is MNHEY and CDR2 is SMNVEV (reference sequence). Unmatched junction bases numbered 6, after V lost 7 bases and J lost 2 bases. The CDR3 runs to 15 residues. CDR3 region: CASTRAGGTYNEQFF. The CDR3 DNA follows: TGTGCCAGCACCCGAGCGGGAGGAACCTACAATGAGCAGTTCTTC.

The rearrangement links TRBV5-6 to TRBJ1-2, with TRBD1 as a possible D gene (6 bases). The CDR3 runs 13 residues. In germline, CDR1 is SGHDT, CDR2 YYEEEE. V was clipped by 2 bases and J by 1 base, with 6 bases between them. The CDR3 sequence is CASSLGGNYGYTF. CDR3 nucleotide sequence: TGTGCCAGCAGCTTAGGGGGTAACTATGGCTACACCTTC.

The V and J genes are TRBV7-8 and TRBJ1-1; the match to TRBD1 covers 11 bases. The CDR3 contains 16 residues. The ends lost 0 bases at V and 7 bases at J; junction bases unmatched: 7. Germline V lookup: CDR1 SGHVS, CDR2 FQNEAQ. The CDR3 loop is CASSLAWTGGLGEAFF. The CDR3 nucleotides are TGTGCCAGCAGCTTAGCTTGGACAGGGGGCTTAGGTGAAGCTTTCTTT.

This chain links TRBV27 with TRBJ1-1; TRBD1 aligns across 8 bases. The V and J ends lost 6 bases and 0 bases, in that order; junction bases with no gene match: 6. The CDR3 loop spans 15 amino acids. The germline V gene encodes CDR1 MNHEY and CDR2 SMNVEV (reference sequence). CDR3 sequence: CASREDRALNTEAFF. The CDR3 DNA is TGTGCCAGCAGGGAGGACAGGGCCCTGAACACTGAAGCTTTCTTT.

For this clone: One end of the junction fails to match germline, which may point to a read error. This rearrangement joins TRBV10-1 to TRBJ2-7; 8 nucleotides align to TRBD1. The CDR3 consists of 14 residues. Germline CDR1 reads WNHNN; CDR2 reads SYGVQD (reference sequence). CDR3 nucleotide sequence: TGCGCCAGCAATGAGCCCGGACAGGGAAACGAGCAGTACTTC. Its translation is CASNEPGQGNEQYF.

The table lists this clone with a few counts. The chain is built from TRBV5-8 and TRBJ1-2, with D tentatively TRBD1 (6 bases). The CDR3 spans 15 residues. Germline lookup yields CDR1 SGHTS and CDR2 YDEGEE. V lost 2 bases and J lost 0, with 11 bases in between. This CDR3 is CASSLQGWANYGYTF. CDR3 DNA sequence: TGTGCCAGCAGCTTACAGGGTTGGGCTAACTATGGCTACACCTTC.

The chain's CDR3 is CASSLAGVVYGYTF. The DNA of the CDR3 is TGTGCCAGCAGTTTAGCGGGGGTTGTCTATGGCTACACCTTC. The chain links TRBV6-7 to TRBJ1-2; tentatively, D is TRBD1 (5 bases). TRBV6-7 carries the ORF label, with uncertain function. Between the trimmed V and J ends, which lost 4 bases and 4 bases, there was a span of 13 bases. The CDR3 is made up of 14 amino acids.

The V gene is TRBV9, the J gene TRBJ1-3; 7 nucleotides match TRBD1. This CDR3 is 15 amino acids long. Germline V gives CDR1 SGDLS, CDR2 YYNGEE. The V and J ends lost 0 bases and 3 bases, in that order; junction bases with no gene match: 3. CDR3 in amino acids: CASSVAGGYGNTIYF. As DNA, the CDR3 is TGTGCCAGCAGCGTAGCAGGGGGTTATGGAAACACCATATATTTT.

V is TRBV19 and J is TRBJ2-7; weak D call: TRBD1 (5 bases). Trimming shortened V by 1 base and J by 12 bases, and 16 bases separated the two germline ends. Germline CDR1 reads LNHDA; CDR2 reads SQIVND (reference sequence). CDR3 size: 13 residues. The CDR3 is CASSIGALDRLYF. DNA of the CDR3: TGTGCCAGTAGTATAGGCGCCCTAGACAGACTGTACTTC.

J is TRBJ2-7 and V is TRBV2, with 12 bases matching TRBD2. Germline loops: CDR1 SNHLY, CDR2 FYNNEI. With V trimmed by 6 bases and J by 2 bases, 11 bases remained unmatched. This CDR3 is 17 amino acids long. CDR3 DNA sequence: TGTGCCAGCAGCACCCTAGGACTAGCGGGGACTACCTACGAGCAGTACTTC. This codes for CASSTLGLAGTTYEQYF.

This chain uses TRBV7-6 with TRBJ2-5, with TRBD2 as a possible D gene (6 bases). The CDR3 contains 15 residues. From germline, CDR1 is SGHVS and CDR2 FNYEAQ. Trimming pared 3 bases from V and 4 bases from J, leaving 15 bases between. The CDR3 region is CASSLDRGGGETQYF. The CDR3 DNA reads TGTGCCAGCAGCTTGGATAGGGGAGGAGGAGAGACCCAGTACTTC.

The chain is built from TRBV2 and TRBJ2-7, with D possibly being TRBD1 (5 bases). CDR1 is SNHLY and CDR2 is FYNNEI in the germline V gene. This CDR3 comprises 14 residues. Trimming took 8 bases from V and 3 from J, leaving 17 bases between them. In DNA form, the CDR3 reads TGTGCCAGCTTTCAGGGTCGTCTGATCTACGAGCAGTACTTC. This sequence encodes CASFQGRLIYEQYF.

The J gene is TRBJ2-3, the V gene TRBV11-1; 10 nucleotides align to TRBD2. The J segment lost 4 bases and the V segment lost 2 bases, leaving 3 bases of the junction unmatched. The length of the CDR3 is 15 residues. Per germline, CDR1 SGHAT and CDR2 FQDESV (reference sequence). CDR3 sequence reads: CASSLLAGVADTQYF. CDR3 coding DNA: TGTGCCAGCAGCTTACTAGCGGGAGTAGCAGATACGCAGTATTTT.

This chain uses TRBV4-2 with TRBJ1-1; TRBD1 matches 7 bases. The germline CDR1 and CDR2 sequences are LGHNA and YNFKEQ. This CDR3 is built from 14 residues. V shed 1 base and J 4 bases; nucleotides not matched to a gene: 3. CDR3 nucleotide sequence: TGTGCCAGCAGCCAAGTGACAGGGATCACTGAAGCTTTCTTT. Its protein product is CASSQVTGITEAFF.

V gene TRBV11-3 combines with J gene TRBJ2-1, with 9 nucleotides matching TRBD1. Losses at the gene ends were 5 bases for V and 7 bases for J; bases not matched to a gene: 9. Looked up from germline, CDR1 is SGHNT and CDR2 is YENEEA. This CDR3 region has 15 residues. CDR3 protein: CASSVGTGMPNEQFF. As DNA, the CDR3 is TGTGCCAGCAGCGTCGGGACAGGGATGCCGAATGAGCAGTTCTTC.

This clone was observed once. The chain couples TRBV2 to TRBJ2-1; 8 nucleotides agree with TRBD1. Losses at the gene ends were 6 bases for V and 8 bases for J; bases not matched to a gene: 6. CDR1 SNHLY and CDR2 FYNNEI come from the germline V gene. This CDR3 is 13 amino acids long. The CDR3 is CASRVDRVDEQFF. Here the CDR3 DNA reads TGTGCCAGCAGGGTGGACAGGGTTGATGAGCAGTTCTTC.

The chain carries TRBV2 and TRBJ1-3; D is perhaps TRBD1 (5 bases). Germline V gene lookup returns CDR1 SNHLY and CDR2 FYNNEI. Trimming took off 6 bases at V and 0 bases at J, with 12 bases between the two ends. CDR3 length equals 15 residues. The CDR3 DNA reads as TGTGCCAGCAGCGCCGACAGCACCTCTGGAAACACCATATATTTT. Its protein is CASSADSTSGNTIYF.

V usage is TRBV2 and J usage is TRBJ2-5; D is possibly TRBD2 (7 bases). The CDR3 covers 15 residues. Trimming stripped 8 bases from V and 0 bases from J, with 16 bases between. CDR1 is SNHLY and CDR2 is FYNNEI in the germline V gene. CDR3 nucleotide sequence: TGTGCCAGCGGGGGGGCTAGCGAGTACCAAGAGACCCAGTACTTC. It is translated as CASGGASEYQETQYF. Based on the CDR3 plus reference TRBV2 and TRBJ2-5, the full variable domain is EPEVTQTPSHQVTQMGQEVILRCVPISNHLYFYWYRQILGQKVEFLVSFYNNEISEKSEIFDDQFSVERPDGSNFTLKIRSTKLEDSAMYFCASGGASEYQETQYFGPGTRLLVL.

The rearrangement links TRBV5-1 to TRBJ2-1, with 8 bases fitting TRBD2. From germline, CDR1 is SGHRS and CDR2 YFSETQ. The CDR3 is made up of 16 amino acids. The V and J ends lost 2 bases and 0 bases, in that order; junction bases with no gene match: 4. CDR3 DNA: TGCGCCAGCAGCTTTAATAGCGGGGACTCCTACAATGAGCAGTTCTTC. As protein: CASSFNSGDSYNEQFF.

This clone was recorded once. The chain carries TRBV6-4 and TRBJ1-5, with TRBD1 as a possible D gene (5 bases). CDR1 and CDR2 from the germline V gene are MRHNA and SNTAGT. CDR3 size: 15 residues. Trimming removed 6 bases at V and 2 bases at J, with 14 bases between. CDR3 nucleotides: TGTGCCAGCAGCGATGGGGGGGACGGCAATCAGCCCCAGCATTTT. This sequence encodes CASSDGGDGNQPQHF.

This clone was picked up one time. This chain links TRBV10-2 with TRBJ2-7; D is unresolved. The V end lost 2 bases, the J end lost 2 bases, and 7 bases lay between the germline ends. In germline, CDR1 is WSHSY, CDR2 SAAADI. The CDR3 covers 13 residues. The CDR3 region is CASSELETYEQYF. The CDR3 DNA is TGCGCCAGCAGTGAGCTAGAAACCTACGAGCAGTACTTC.

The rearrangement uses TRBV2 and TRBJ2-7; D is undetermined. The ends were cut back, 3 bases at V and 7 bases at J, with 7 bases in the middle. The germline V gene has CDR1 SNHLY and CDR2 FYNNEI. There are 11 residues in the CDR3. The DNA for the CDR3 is TGTGCCAGCAGTGAGGTGCGGGAGCAGTACTTC. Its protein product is CASSEVREQYF. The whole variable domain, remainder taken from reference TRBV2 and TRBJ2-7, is EPEVTQTPSHQVTQMGQEVILRCVPISNHLYFYWYRQILGQKVEFLVSFYNNEISEKSEIFDDQFSVERPDGSNFTLKIRSTKLEDSAMYFCASSEVREQYFGPGTRLTVT.